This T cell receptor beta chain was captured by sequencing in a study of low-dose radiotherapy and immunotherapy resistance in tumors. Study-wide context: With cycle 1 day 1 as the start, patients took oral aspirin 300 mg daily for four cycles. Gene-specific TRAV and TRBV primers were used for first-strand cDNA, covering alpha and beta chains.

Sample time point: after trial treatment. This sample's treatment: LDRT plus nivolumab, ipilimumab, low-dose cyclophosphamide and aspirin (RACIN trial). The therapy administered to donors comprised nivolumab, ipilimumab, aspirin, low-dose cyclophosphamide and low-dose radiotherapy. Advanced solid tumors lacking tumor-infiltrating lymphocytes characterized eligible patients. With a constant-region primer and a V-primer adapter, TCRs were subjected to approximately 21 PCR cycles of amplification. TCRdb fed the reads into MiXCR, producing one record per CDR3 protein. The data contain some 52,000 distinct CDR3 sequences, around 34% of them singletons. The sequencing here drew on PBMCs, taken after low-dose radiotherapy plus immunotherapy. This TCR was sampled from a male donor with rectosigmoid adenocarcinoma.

DNA of the CDR3: TGCAGTCCAATCACTAGCGGGGGATACAATGAGCAGTTCTTC. Protein: CSPITSGGYNEQFF. The chain has TRBV20-1 and TRBJ2-1, with 11 bases that match TRBD2. Germline CDR1 and CDR2: DFQATT and SNEGSKA (reference sequence). With 8 bases clipped from V and 4 bases from J, the junction kept 7 bases outside the gene matches. The CDR3 is 14 residues long.